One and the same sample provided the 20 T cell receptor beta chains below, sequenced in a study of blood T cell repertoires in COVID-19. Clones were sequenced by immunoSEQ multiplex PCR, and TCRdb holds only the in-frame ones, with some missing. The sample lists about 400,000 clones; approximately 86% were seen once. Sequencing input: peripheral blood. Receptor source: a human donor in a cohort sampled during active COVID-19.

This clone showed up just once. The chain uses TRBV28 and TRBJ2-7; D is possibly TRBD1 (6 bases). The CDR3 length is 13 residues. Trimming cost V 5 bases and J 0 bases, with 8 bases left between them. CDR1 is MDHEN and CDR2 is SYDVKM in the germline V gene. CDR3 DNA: TGTGCCAGCAGTGGGGACAACTCCTACGAGCAGTACTTC. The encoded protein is CASSGDNSYEQYF.

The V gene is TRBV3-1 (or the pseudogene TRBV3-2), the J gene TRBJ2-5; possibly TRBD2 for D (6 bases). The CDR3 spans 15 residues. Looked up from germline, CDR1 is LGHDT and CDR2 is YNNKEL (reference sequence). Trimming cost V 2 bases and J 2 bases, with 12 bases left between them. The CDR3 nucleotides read TGTGCCAGCAGCCAAATTACGGGGGTACAAGAGACCCAGTACTTC. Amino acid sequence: CASSQITGVQETQYF.

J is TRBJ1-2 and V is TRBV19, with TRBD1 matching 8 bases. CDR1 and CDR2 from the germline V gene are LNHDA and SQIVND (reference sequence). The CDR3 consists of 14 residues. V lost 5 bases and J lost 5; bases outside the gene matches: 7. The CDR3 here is CASSQGALKYGYTF. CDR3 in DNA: TGTGCCAGTAGTCAGGGGGCGCTTAAATATGGCTACACCTTC.

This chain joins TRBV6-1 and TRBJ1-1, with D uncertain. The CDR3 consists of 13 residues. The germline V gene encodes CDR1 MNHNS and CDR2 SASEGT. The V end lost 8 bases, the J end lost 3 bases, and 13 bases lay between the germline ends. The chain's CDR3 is CASGSVADTEAFF. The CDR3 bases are TGTGCCAGCGGGTCCGTGGCGGACACTGAAGCTTTCTTT.

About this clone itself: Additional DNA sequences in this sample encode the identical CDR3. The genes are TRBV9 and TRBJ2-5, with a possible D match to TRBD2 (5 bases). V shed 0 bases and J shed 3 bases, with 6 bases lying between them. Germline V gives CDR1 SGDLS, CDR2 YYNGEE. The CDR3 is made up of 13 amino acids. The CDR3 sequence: CASSVGGEETQYF. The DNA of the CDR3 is TGTGCCAGCAGCGTAGGGGGAGAAGAGACCCAGTACTTC.

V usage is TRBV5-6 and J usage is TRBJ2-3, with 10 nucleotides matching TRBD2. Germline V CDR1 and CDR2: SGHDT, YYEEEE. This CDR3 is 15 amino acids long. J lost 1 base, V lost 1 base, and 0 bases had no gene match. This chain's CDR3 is CASSLLAGGTDTQYF. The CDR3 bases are TGTGCCAGCAGCTTGCTAGCGGGAGGCACAGATACGCAGTATTTT.

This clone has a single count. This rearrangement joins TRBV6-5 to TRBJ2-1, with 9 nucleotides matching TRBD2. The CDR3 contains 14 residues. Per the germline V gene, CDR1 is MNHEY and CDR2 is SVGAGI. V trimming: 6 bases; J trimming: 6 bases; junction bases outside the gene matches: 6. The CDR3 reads CASRASGDLNEQFF. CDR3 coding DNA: TGTGCCAGCAGGGCTAGCGGGGACCTCAATGAGCAGTTCTTC.

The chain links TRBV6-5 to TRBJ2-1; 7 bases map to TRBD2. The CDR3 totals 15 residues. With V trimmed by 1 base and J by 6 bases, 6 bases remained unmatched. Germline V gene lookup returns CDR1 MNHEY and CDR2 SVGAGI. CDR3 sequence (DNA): TGTGCCAGCAGTTACTTCCCTAGCGGTTTCAATGAGCAGTTCTTC. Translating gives CASSYFPSGFNEQFF.

The CDR3 loop is CASSYSRRDGYTF. The CDR3 DNA sequence: TGTGCCAGCAGTTACTCGCGCCGAGATGGCTACACCTTC. The chain recombines TRBV6-5 with TRBJ1-2; D ambiguous. The CDR3 has 13 residues. Trimming removed 0 bases at V and 6 bases at J, with 8 bases between. Germline V CDR1 and CDR2: MNHEY, SVGAGI.

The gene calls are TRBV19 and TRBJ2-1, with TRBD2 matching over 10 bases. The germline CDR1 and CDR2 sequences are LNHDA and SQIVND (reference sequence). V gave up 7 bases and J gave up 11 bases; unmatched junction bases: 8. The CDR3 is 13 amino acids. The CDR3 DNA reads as TGTGCCAGTAAGGAGCGGGAGGGTACCAAGCAGTTCTTC. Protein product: CASKEREGTKQFF.

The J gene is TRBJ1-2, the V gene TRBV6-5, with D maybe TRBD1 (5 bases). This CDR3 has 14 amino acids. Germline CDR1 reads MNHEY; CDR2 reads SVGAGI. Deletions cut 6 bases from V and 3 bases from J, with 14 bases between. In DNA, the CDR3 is TGTGCCAGCAGGGCCCCTGGGGCATACTATGGCTACACCTTC. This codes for CASRAPGAYYGYTF.

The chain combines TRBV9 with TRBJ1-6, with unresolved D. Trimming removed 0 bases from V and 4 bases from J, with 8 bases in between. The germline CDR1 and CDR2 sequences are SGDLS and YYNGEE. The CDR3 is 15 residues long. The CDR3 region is CASSVGQNYNSPLHF. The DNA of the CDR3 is TGTGCCAGCAGCGTAGGGCAGAATTATAATTCACCCCTCCACTTT.

The CDR3 loop reads CASSLVPSSRGTQYF. CDR3 coding DNA: TGTGCCAGCAGCTTAGTCCCTAGCTCCAGGGGGACCCAGTACTTC. V and J are TRBV7-9 and TRBJ2-5, with D possibly being TRBD1 (6 bases). Germline CDR1 SEHNR, CDR2 FQNEAQ (reference sequence). V lost 1 base, J lost 7 bases, and 16 bases lay in between. CDR3 length equals 15 residues.

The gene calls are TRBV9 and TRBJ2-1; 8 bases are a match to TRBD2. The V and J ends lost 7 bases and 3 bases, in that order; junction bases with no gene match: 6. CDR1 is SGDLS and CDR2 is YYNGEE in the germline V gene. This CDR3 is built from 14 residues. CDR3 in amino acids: CASGSGIGYNEQFF. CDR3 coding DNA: TGTGCCAGCGGTAGCGGGATAGGCTACAATGAGCAGTTCTTC.

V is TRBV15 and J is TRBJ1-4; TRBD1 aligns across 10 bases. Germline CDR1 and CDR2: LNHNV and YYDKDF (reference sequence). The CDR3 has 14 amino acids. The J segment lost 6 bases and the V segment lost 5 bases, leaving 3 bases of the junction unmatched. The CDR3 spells CATSWDRGDEKLFF. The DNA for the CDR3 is TGTGCCACCAGCTGGGACAGGGGTGATGAAAAACTGTTTTTT.

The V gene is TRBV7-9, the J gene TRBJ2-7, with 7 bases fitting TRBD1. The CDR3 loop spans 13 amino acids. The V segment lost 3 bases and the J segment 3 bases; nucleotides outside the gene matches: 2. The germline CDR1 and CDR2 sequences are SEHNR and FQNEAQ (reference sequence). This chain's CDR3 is CASSFRDSYEQYF. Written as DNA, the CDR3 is TGTGCCAGCAGCTTCCGGGACAGCTACGAGCAGTACTTC.

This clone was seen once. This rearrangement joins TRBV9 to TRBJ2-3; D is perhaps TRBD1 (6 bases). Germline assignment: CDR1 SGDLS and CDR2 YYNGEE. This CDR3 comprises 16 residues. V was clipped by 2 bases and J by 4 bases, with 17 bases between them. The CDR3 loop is CASSVIPDRSSDTQYF. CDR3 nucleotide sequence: TGTGCCAGCAGCGTCATTCCGGACAGATCATCAGATACGCAGTATTTT.

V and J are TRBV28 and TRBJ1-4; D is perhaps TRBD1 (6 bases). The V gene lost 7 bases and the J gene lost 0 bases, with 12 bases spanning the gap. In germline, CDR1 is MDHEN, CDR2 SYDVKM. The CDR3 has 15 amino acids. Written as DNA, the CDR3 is TGTGCCAGCACAAGACAGGTCGCAACTAATGAAAAACTGTTTTTT. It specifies CASTRQVATNEKLFF.

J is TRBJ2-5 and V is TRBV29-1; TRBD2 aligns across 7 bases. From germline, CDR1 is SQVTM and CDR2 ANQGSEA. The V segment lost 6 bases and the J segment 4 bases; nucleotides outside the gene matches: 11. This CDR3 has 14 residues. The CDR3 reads CSVAGLLSIETQYF. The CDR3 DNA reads TGCAGCGTAGCGGGACTACTTTCAATAGAGACCCAGTACTTC.

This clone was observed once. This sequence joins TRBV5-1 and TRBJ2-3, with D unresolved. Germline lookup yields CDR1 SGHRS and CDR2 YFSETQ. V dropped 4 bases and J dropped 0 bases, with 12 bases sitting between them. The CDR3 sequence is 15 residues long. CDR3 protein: CASSEMSSSTDTQYF. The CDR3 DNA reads TGCGCCAGCAGCGAGATGAGTTCTAGCACAGATACGCAGTATTTT. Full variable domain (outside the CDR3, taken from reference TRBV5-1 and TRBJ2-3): KAGVTQTPRYLIKTRGQQVTLSCSPISGHRSVSWYQQTPGQGLQFLFEYFSETQRNKGNFPGRFSGRQFSNSRSEMNVSTLELGDSALYLCASSEMSSSTDTQYFGPGTRLTVL.